In this sample, the clone carrying this T cell receptor (beta chain) turned up a few times. Its matching antigen is unknown. The data were obtained in a study of graft-versus-host responses after intestinal transplantation. General study points: GvH clones occurred in recipient marrow; some first appeared in ileum or blood.

Sequencing was performed with immunoSEQ multiplex PCR; in TCRdb, only in-frame clones are kept and a portion is missing. The sample has fewer than 90,000 clones; roughly 93% are singletons. This CDR3 contains 12 residues. In germline, CDR1 is MNHNS, CDR2 SASEGT. V was trimmed by 6 bases and J by 2 bases, leaving 6 bases between them. The chain joins TRBV6-1 to TRBJ2-3; maybe TRBD1 (5 bases). Here the sequenced sample was unstimulated CD4+ T cells sorted from spleen or lymph node cells, taken before transplant. The receptor's source is a human donor who was the organ donor for an intestinal transplant. CDR3 region: CASRDNTDTQYF. The DNA of the CDR3 is TGTGCCAGCAGGGACAACACAGATACGCAGTATTTT.